These T cell receptor beta chains were read from a single sample in a study of blood T cells in healthy people across ages. TCRdb recomputed calls from the 5' RACE reads with MiXCR, one row per CDR3 protein. Of about 1,500,000 distinct CDR3 sequences listed, under 30% are singletons. The sample consisted of blood. The receptors derive from a young woman in good health. The CDR3 runs from the conserved cysteine through the conserved F or W. The D gene is left open where the match is weak. Clone size is not always given. Where it is, it says once, few, many or a class for expanded clones.

v_call	d_call	j_call	clone_size	cdr3_aa	cdr3_nt
TRBV11-2	TRBD1	TRBJ2-7	NA	CASSFQPGQVYEQYF	TGTGCCAGCAGCTTTCAACCGGGACAGGTTTACGAGCAGTACTTC
TRBV2	NA	TRBJ1-5	few	CASSGGQGGQPQHF	TGTGCCAGCAGTGGAGGGCAGGGAGGTCAGCCCCAGCATTTT
TRBV12-3/TRBV12-4	NA	TRBJ1-5	NA	CASSFLKNNQPLHF	TGTGCCAGCAGTTTCCTTAAGAACAATCAGCCCCTGCATTTT
TRBV7-9	TRBD1	TRBJ2-1	few	CASSSRPRTGIGYNEQFF	TGTGCCAGCAGTTCCCGTCCGCGGACAGGGATAGGCTACAATGAGCAGTTCTTC
TRBV2	TRBD2	TRBJ2-1	NA	CASSEGLAGGNNEQFF	TGTGCCAGCAGTGAAGGACTAGCGGGAGGCAACAATGAGCAGTTCTTC
TRBV7-9	NA	TRBJ2-5	NA	CASSPDSQNEQYF	TGTGCCAGCAGTCCGGATAGCCAAAATGAGCAGTACTTC
TRBV4-1	NA	TRBJ1-2	few	CASSRRAGEGGGYTF	TGCGCCAGCAGCCGGCGGGCAGGGGAAGGAGGTGGCTACACCTTC
TRBV7-9	NA	TRBJ1-6	few	CASSPRRGARGNSPLHF	TGTGCCAGCAGCCCCCGGCGGGGGGCGAGAGGGAATTCACCCCTCCACTTT
TRBV6-1	NA	TRBJ1-6	NA	CASSVKSGLSSYNSPLHF	TGTGCCAGCAGTGTTAAATCAGGGTTAAGCTCCTATAATTCACCCCTCCACTTT
TRBV6-5	NA	TRBJ1-2	few	CASSYRQLTLHGYTF	TGTGCCAGCAGTTACAGGCAACTGACCCTCCATGGCTACACCTTC
TRBV19	TRBD1	TRBJ2-1	few	CASSTRDRGNVWFF	TGTGCCAGTAGTACGCGGGACAGGGGGAACGTGTGGTTCTTC
TRBV28	NA	TRBJ2-1	NA	CASSLPRGRDEQFF	TGTGCCAGCAGTTTACCCAGGGGTAGGGATGAGCAGTTCTTC
TRBV14	NA	TRBJ2-7	once	CANSTTDAGKQYF	TGTGCCAACAGCACAACAGATGCAGGCAAGCAGTACTTC
TRBV5-4	NA	TRBJ2-7	once	CASSFFGGDYYEQYF	TGTGCCAGCAGCTTCTTCGGGGGCGACTACTACGAGCAGTACTTC
TRBV12-3/TRBV12-4	NA	TRBJ1-2	NA	CASSPRQLRGYTF	TGTGCCAGCAGTCCTCGTCAGCTTCGGGGCTACACCTTC
TRBV28	NA	TRBJ2-1	NA	CASRPPGNNEEFF	TGTGCCAGCAGGCCTCCAGGTAACAATGAGGAGTTCTTC
TRBV6-5	NA	TRBJ2-1	NA	CASSPGWARNYNEQFF	TGTGCCAGCAGCCCCGGTTGGGCCAGGAACTACAATGAGCAGTTCTTC
TRBV10-3	NA	TRBJ2-3	many	CAISESSEVGTDTQYF	TGTGCCATCAGTGAGTCTAGCGAAGTTGGCACAGATACGCAGTATTTT
TRBV7-2	NA	TRBJ2-5	NA	CASSSRRLETQYF	TGTGCCAGCAGCTCCCGTAGGTTGGAGACCCAGTACTTC
TRBV7-6	NA	TRBJ2-1	NA	CASSPRDCPREQFF	TGTGCCAGCAGCCCCCGGGACTGCCCCCGTGAGCAGTTCTTC
TRBV7-2	NA	TRBJ2-5	many	CASSTLGYETQYF	TGTGCCAGCAGCACCTTAGGGTACGAGACCCAGTACTTC
TRBV2	NA	TRBJ2-3	few	CASTRGPYNVDTQYF	TGTGCCAGCACGCGCGGGCCTTATAACGTAGATACGCAGTATTTT
TRBV3-1	NA	TRBJ2-1	few	CASSQDMSGNSYNEQFF	TGTGCCAGCAGCCAAGATATGAGCGGAAACTCCTACAATGAGCAGTTCTTC
TRBV6-5	NA	TRBJ1-2	few	CASSYDREGNYGYTF	TGTGCCAGCAGTTACGATAGGGAGGGAAACTATGGCTACACCTTC
TRBV7-9	TRBD2	TRBJ2-1	NA	CASSFWGTSGRAAYNEQFF	TGTGCCAGCAGCTTTTGGGGGACTAGCGGGAGGGCCGCCTACAATGAGCAGTTCTTC
TRBV12-3/TRBV12-4	NA	TRBJ2-5	few	CASSGDAQETQYF	TGTGCCAGCAGTGGGGACGCCCAAGAGACCCAGTACTTC
TRBV19	NA	TRBJ1-2	few	CASSTPTGGSGYTF	TGTGCCAGTAGTACTCCGACGGGAGGGAGCGGCTACACCTTC
TRBV24-1	TRBD2	TRBJ2-1	few	CATSDHRSGREGLNEQFF	TGTGCCACCAGTGATCATCGGAGTGGGCGGGAGGGCCTCAATGAGCAGTTCTTC
TRBV4-1	NA	TRBJ1-1	NA	CASSQGNGRRNTEAFF	TGCGCCAGCAGCCAAGGGAACGGCAGAAGGAACACTGAAGCTTTCTTT
TRBV29-1	TRBD1	TRBJ2-5	few	CSVEADRGDPETQYF	TGCAGCGTTGAGGCGGACAGGGGGGATCCGGAGACCCAGTACTTC
TRBV29-1	NA	TRBJ2-7	NA	CSVVGRSSYEQYF	TGCAGCGTTGTAGGCAGAAGCTCCTACGAGCAGTACTTC
TRBV11-2	NA	TRBJ1-5	NA	CASSLLPGQGSPWVYRNQPQHF	TGTGCCAGCAGCTTACTGCCAGGGCAAGGATCACCTTGGGTATATCGCAATCAGCCCCAGCATTTT
TRBV5-1	NA	TRBJ1-6	NA	CASSRADNSPLHF	TGCGCCAGCAGCCGTGCCGACAATTCACCCCTCCACTTT
TRBV24-1	NA	TRBJ2-3	NA	CAPSDRQYADTQYF	TGTGCCCCCAGCGACAGGCAGTACGCAGATACGCAGTATTTT
TRBV12-3/TRBV12-4	NA	TRBJ2-7	NA	CASNLRAGLRYEQYF	TGTGCCAGCAATCTGAGGGCTGGACTCCGCTACGAGCAGTACTTC
TRBV12-5	NA	TRBJ1-4	NA	CASGLVLKGRSEKLFF	TGTGCTAGTGGTTTGGTACTCAAGGGTCGAAGTGAAAAACTGTTTTTT
TRBV4-3	TRBD1	TRBJ2-2	once	CASSQDLGTGRGGKLFF	TGCGCCAGCAGCCAAGATCTCGGGACAGGGAGGGGCGGGAAGCTGTTTTTT
TRBV7-7	NA	TRBJ2-1	many	CASSLGASRGSIHEQFF	TGTGCCAGCAGCTTAGGTGCGAGCAGGGGATCGATCCATGAGCAGTTCTTC
TRBV10-2	NA	TRBJ1-3	NA	CASRTSSGNTIYF	TGCGCCAGCAGGACGTCCTCTGGAAACACCATATATTTT
TRBV20-1	NA	TRBJ2-4	few	CSASLRSYAGQYF	TGCAGTGCTAGTCTCAGGAGCTACGCGGGGCAGTACTTC
TRBV20-1	NA	TRBJ1-1	few	CSALKAATEAFF	TGCAGTGCCCTTAAGGCGGCCACTGAAGCTTTCTTT
TRBV28	TRBD1	TRBJ1-2	few	CASSSPSGTGLGGYTF	TGTGCCAGCAGTTCCCCCTCCGGGACAGGGCTTGGGGGCTACACCTTC
TRBV28	NA	TRBJ2-7	NA	CASSPPGSTEQYF	TGTGCCAGCAGTCCGCCGGGGAGCACCGAGCAGTACTTC
TRBV29-1	TRBD1	TRBJ2-7	many	CSVERQGWEQYF	TGCAGCGTTGAACGACAGGGCTGGGAGCAGTACTTC
TRBV20-1	NA	TRBJ1-1	NA	CSARGGWQGNTEAFF	TGCAGTGCTAGAGGGGGGTGGCAGGGGAACACTGAAGCTTTCTTT
TRBV5-6	NA	TRBJ2-1	many	CASSLVALLATYNEQFF	TGTGCCAGCAGCTTGGTGGCGCTCCTTGCCACCTACAATGAGCAGTTCTTC
TRBV29-1	NA	TRBJ2-3	few	CSGGLGVESTDTQYF	TGCAGCGGGGGATTAGGCGTCGAGAGCACAGATACGCAGTATTTT
TRBV11-1	TRBD2	TRBJ2-3	few	CASSLRGTTYTQYF	TGTGCCAGCAGCCTGCGGGGGACCACGTATACGCAGTATTTT
TRBV5-1	TRBD1	TRBJ2-7	many	CASSSTGGPSDEQYF	TGCGCCAGCAGCTCGACAGGGGGCCCCTCGGACGAGCAGTACTTC
TRBV10-3	TRBD2	TRBJ2-1	few	CAIRGTSGAGKQFF	TGTGCCATCAGAGGGACTAGCGGGGCCGGAAAGCAGTTCTTC
TRBV15	NA	TRBJ2-5	many	CATSKGGNNQETQYF	TGTGCCACCAGCAAGGGCGGGAACAACCAAGAGACCCAGTACTTC
TRBV5-1	NA	TRBJ1-1	NA	CASSLGEAHYAEAFF	TGCGCCAGCAGCTTGGGTGAGGCCCATTACGCTGAAGCTTTCTTT
TRBV28	NA	TRBJ1-2	NA	CASSFNDGYTF	TGTGCCAGCAGTTTTAATGATGGCTACACCTTC
TRBV5-1	NA	TRBJ1-2	few	CASSLRDLSGYTF	TGCGCCAGCAGCTTACGGGATTTAAGTGGCTACACCTTC
TRBV7-2	NA	TRBJ2-7	NA	CASSLVQFSEQYF	TGTGCCAGCAGCTTAGTTCAGTTCTCCGAGCAGTACTTC
TRBV12-3/TRBV12-4	NA	TRBJ2-5	few	CASSLVRASETQYF	TGTGCCAGCAGTTTAGTTAGGGCTTCGGAGACCCAGTACTTC
TRBV2	TRBD1	TRBJ1-5	few	CASSESGQGALQPQHF	TGTGCCAGCAGTGAATCGGGTCAGGGGGCTCTTCAGCCCCAGCATTTT